The T cell receptor (beta chain) under discussion was sequenced for a study of blood T cell repertoires in COVID-19. Clones were read by immunoSEQ multiplex PCR, and TCRdb kept only the in-frame ones, dropping some. Here the sample spans a few hundred thousand clones, roughly 89% being singletons. V dropped 4 bases and J dropped 7 bases, with 10 bases sitting between them. CDR3 length: 12 amino acids. The V gene's germline CDR1 is SGDLS and CDR2 YYNGEE. Those enrolled, adults aged roughly 18 to 100 years, came from around 25 US areas. The sequenced material came from PBMCs or T cells enriched from blood (not recorded which). The chain is built from TRBV9 and TRBJ2-3, with D possibly TRBD2 on 6 matching bases. This TCR was recovered from a young woman with acute COVID-19. CDR3 residues: CASSRDLNTQYF. CDR3 nucleotide sequence: TGTGCCAGCAGCCGGGACTTAAATACGCAGTATTTT.